The 6 T cell receptor beta chains in this list originate from one sample, sequenced in a study of early T cells in non-severe SARS-CoV-2 infection. TCRdb ran MiXCR on the 5' RACE reads and lists one entry per CDR3 protein. The sample carries 70,000 or so distinct CDR3 sequences, roughly 15% recorded once. Sequencing input: whole blood. All receptors derive from an adult who was a healthcare worker with PCR-confirmed SARS-CoV-2 infection or an uninfected control (not recorded which).

V gene TRBV6-1 combines with J gene TRBJ1-5; TRBD1 is a possible D gene (5 bases). CDR1 and CDR2 from the germline V gene are MNHNS and SASEGT. Trimming took 5 bases from V and 2 from J, leaving 13 bases between them. The CDR3 sequence is 15 residues long. The CDR3 coding sequence is TGTGCCAGCAGTACCTTAACGGGGGGCAATCAGCCCCAGCATTTT. This translates into CASSTLTGGNQPQHF.

The chain has TRBV7-2 and TRBJ2-1; 13 positions agree with TRBD2. This CDR3 has 14 amino acids. CDR1 and CDR2 (germline): SGHTA, FQGNSA. V lost 3 bases and J lost 7; bases outside the gene matches: 0. The CDR3 sequence: CASSLGLAGNEQFF. CDR3 nucleotides: TGTGCCAGCAGCTTGGGACTAGCGGGGAATGAGCAGTTCTTC.

There are a few counts of this clonotype. V is TRBV7-2 and J is TRBJ2-3; D assignment may be TRBD1 or TRBD2 (6 bases each). V gave up 7 bases and J gave up 0 bases, with 14 bases separating them. CDR3 length: 15 residues. Germline CDR1 reads SGHTA; CDR2 reads FQGNSA. This CDR3 is CASMQGGTSTDTQYF. In nucleotides, the CDR3 is TGTGCCAGCATGCAAGGGGGGACTAGCACAGATACGCAGTATTTT.

This clonotype has only a few counts. This chain links TRBV7-9 with TRBJ2-3; D perhaps matches TRBD2 (5 bases). CDR1 and CDR2 (germline): SEHNR, FQNEAQ (reference sequence). The CDR3 covers 14 residues. V was shortened by 5 bases and J by 1 base, with 10 bases between the two germline ends. DNA of the CDR3: TGTGCCAGCAGCCCCAGTAGCGGCACAGATACGCAGTATTTT. This gives the protein CASSPSSGTDTQYF.

The gene calls are TRBV10-1 and TRBJ1-1; D is unresolved. The CDR3 length is 17 residues. CDR1 and CDR2 from the germline V gene are WNHNN and SYGVQD (reference sequence). V shed 0 bases and J shed 5 bases, with 19 bases lying between them. The CDR3: CASSESTMPGRGTEAFF. CDR3 nucleotide sequence: TGCGCCAGCAGTGAGTCGACGATGCCGGGTCGGGGTACTGAAGCTTTCTTT.

This clonotype was seen many times. The V gene is TRBV5-1, the J gene TRBJ1-1; tentatively, D is TRBD1 (5 bases). V was shortened by 2 bases and J by 2 bases, with 10 bases between the two germline ends. Germline V gene data show CDR1 as SGHRS and CDR2 as YFSETQ. This CDR3 has 14 residues. CDR3 amino acids: CASSLGATNTEAFF. In DNA form, the CDR3 reads TGCGCCAGCAGCTTAGGGGCGACCAACACTGAAGCTTTCTTT. The complete variable domain, with remaining parts taken from reference TRBV5-1 and TRBJ1-1, reads KAGVTQTPRYLIKTRGQQVTLSCSPISGHRSVSWYQQTPGQGLQFLFEYFSETQRNKGNFPGRFSGRQFSNSRSEMNVSTLELGDSALYLCASSLGATNTEAFFGQGTRLTVV.